Below are 24 T cell receptor beta chains sequenced from a single sample in a study of T cell therapy after organ transplantation. Stated time point: 20-29 weeks after completion of therapy. The antigens for these receptors are not known. Produced via immunoSEQ multiplex PCR; TCRdb's table is partial and in-frame only. The sample holds fewer than 2,000 clones, nearly 90% seen once. This specimen consisted of CD8+ T cells from blood, obtained after autologous CMV-specific T cell therapy. Receptor source: a human patient who had received a solid organ transplant and had CMV disease. Part of the T cells may come from the graft donor.

The genes are TRBV6-5 and TRBJ2-2; D unresolved. V was pared by 6 bases and J by 0 bases, with 8 bases between. The CDR3 consists of 14 residues. Germline-derived CDR1 and CDR2 are MNHEY and SVGAGI. The CDR3 spells CASSDGANTGELFF. In DNA form, the CDR3 reads TGTGCCAGCAGCGACGGAGCGAACACCGGGGAGCTGTTTTTT.

The J gene is TRBJ2-1, the V gene TRBV9; TRBD1 matches 11 bases. There are 17 residues in the CDR3. CDR1 and CDR2 from the germline V gene are SGDLS and YYNGEE. Trimming removed 3 bases from V and 5 bases from J; junction bases left unmatched: 10. CDR3 coding DNA: TGTGCCAGCAGCGACTCCGTGGACAGGGGGCCCGACAATGAGCAGTTCTTC. Its translation: CASSDSVDRGPDNEQFF.

The chain recombines TRBV5-1 with TRBJ2-6, with 7 bases lining up with TRBD1. CDR1 is SGHRS and CDR2 is YFSETQ in the germline V gene. With 0 bases clipped from V and 4 bases from J, the junction kept 4 bases outside the gene matches. The CDR3 runs 16 residues. The CDR3: CASSLEGGSGANVLTF. CDR3 nucleotide sequence: TGCGCCAGCAGCTTGGAAGGGGGCTCGGGGGCCAACGTCCTGACTTTC.

The rearrangement links TRBV19 to TRBJ2-6; D gene uncertain. The germline V and J ends were trimmed by 3 bases and 2 bases, with 5 bases remaining between them. CDR3 length equals 14 residues. The germline CDR1 and CDR2 sequences are LNHDA and SQIVND (reference sequence). The CDR3 DNA sequence: TGTGCCAGTAGTATTGGGGCTGGGGCCAACGTCCTGACTTTC. This gives the protein CASSIGAGANVLTF. The full variable domain, with the rest looked up from reference TRBV19 and TRBJ2-6, is DGGITQSPKYLFRKEGQNVTLSCEQNLNHDAMYWYRQDPGQGLRLIYYSQIVNDFQKGDIAEGYSVSREKKESFPLTVTSAQKNPTAFYLCASSIGAGANVLTFGAGSRLTVL.

The V gene is TRBV7-9, the J gene TRBJ2-7; TRBD2 aligns across 7 bases. Germline V gene sequence: CDR1 SEHNR, CDR2 FQNEAQ (reference sequence). V lost 8 bases and J lost 1; bases outside the gene matches: 5. The CDR3 sequence is 13 residues long. CDR3 in amino acids: CASVRESSYEQYF. The CDR3 bases are TGTGCCAGCGTGCGGGAGTCATCCTACGAGCAGTACTTC.

This rearrangement joins TRBV27 to TRBJ2-7, with a possible D match to TRBD1 (6 bases). This CDR3 has 14 residues. Looked up from germline, CDR1 is MNHEY and CDR2 is SMNVEV (reference sequence). V was shortened by 4 bases and J by 2 bases, with 12 bases between the two germline ends. The CDR3 protein is CASSSGTKPYEQYF. The CDR3 DNA reads as TGTGCCAGCAGTTCCGGGACAAAGCCCTACGAGCAGTACTTC.

The V and J genes are TRBV15 and TRBJ1-1, with D unresolved. CDR3 length: 14 amino acids. Trimming pared 3 bases from V and 0 bases from J, leaving 8 bases between. Germline V gene data show CDR1 as LNHNV and CDR2 as YYDKDF (reference sequence). For the CDR3, the DNA is TGTGCCACCAGCAGCCCCCAGGTGAACACTGAAGCTTTCTTT. Its translation: CATSSPQVNTEAFF.

V is TRBV7-8 and J is TRBJ1-1; D is unclear. Deletions cut 5 bases from V and 3 bases from J, with 10 bases between. The germline gives CDR1 SGHVS, CDR2 FQNEAQ. There are 13 residues in the CDR3. The CDR3 spells CASSQDTYTEAFF. In DNA form, the CDR3 reads TGTGCCAGCAGCCAGGATACTTACACTGAAGCTTTCTTT.

The rearrangement uses TRBV27 and TRBJ2-7, with D possibly TRBD1 on 6 matching bases. This CDR3 is built from 12 residues. V was clipped by 7 bases and J by 6 bases, with 13 bases between them. Germline values: CDR1 MNHEY, CDR2 SMNVEV (reference sequence). CDR3 DNA sequence: TGTGCCAGCACCGCAATAGGGGGCGAGCAGTACTTC. Protein: CASTAIGGEQYF.

This rearrangement joins TRBV5-4 to TRBJ1-2; the match to TRBD1 covers 7 bases. Trimming cost V 2 bases and J 4 bases; bases outside gene matches: 8. Germline assignment: CDR1 SGHNT and CDR2 YYREEE (reference sequence). There are 15 residues in the CDR3. CDR3: CASSFGGGQIYGYTF. CDR3 nucleotide sequence: TGTGCCAGCAGCTTTGGGGGGGGACAGATCTATGGCTACACCTTC. Supplemented by reference TRBV5-4 and TRBJ1-2, the full variable domain reads ETGVTQSPTHLIKTRGQQVTLRCSSQSGHNTVSWYQQALGQGPQFIFQYYREEENGRGNFPPRFSGLQFPNYSSELNVNALELDDSALYLCASSFGGGQIYGYTFGSGTRLTVV.

This clone rates as hyperexpanded. This chain joins TRBV18 and TRBJ1-1, with 8 bases matching TRBD1. The V and J ends lost 4 bases and 2 bases, in that order; junction bases with no gene match: 3. Germline lookup yields CDR1 KGHSH and CDR2 LQKENI. The CDR3 length is 14 residues. The CDR3 region is CASSLGQGNTEAFF. The CDR3 region has the DNA TGTGCCAGCTCACTCGGACAGGGAAACACTGAAGCTTTCTTT.

This chain links TRBV6-6 with TRBJ2-3; D is unclear. The CDR3 runs 13 residues. Germline V gene lookup returns CDR1 MNHNY and CDR2 SVGAGI (reference sequence). V lost 4 bases, J lost 6 bases, and 11 bases lay in between. DNA of the CDR3: TGTGCCAGCAGTTCAAGCCCCCGGGATACGCAGTATTTT. Amino acids: CASSSSPRDTQYF.

The V and J genes are TRBV7-3 and TRBJ2-6, with D uncertain. CDR1 and CDR2 (germline): SGHTA, FQGTGA. CDR3 length: 14 residues. Trimming took off 5 bases at V and 3 bases at J, with 8 bases between the two ends. CDR3 residues: CASSPVVGANVLTF. CDR3 in DNA: TGTGCCAGCAGCCCCGTTGTTGGGGCCAACGTCCTGACTTTC.

The chain is built from TRBV7-6 and TRBJ1-1; 8 bases are a match to TRBD1. Trimming took 4 bases from V and 3 from J; bases not matched to a gene: 7. Germline V CDR1 and CDR2: SGHVS, FNYEAQ. There are 15 residues in the CDR3. CDR3 nucleotides: TGTGCCAGCAGCTCCTCCCAGGGGGCGGACACTGAAGCTTTCTTT. Translated, it gives CASSSSQGADTEAFF.

The V and J genes are TRBV27 and TRBJ2-7; 8 nucleotides match TRBD1. This CDR3 is 12 amino acids long. V shed 8 bases and J 3 bases; nucleotides not matched to a gene: 3. Per the germline V gene, CDR1 is MNHEY and CDR2 is SMNVEV (reference sequence). This CDR3 reads CASGTGGYEQYF. The CDR3 nucleotides are TGTGCCAGCGGAACAGGGGGCTACGAGCAGTACTTC.

This rearrangement joins TRBV5-1 to TRBJ1-1, with TRBD1 matching over 7 bases. This CDR3 has 16 amino acids. Germline V gene lookup returns CDR1 SGHRS and CDR2 YFSETQ. The junction had 10 bases not matched to a gene; V was cut back by 3 bases and J by 2 bases. The chain's CDR3 is CASSSGTDRRNTEAFF. DNA for the CDR3: TGCGCCAGCAGCTCGGGAACGGACAGGCGCAACACTGAAGCTTTCTTT.

The chain joins TRBV7-2 to TRBJ2-2; 14 bases agree with TRBD2. Per germline, CDR1 SGHTA and CDR2 FQGNSA. V shed 5 bases and J 5 bases; nucleotides not matched to a gene: 7. The CDR3 is made up of 17 amino acids. Here the CDR3 DNA reads TGTGCCAGCAGCCCGGGACTAGCGGGAGTAGGGACCGGGGAGCTGTTTTTT. As protein: CASSPGLAGVGTGELFF.

The CDR3 sequence is CASSPHPREGTEAFF. The CDR3 DNA reads as TGTGCCAGCAGCCCCCACCCAAGAGAAGGCACTGAAGCTTTCTTT. This rearrangement joins TRBV7-6 to TRBJ1-1, with no clear D. Trimming cost V 5 bases and J 4 bases, with 17 bases left between them. This CDR3 has 15 residues. Germline lookup yields CDR1 SGHVS and CDR2 FNYEAQ.

Judged by abundance, this clone is large. The chain is built from TRBV14 and TRBJ1-5; no clear D. The CDR3 runs to 13 residues. V was cut by 0 bases and J by 7 bases, with 7 bases left in between. Germline assignment: CDR1 SGHDN and CDR2 FVKESK. CDR3 sequence reads: CASSQDSGQPQHF. In nucleotides, the CDR3 is TGTGCCAGCAGCCAAGATTCGGGACAGCCCCAGCATTTT. Together with reference TRBV14 and TRBJ1-5, the CDR3 gives the full variable domain: EAGVTQFPSHSVIEKGQTVTLRCDPISGHDNLYWYRRVMGKEIKFLLHFVKESKQDESGMPNNRFLAERTGGTYSTLKVQPAELEDSGVYFCASSQDSGQPQHFGDGTRLSIL.

The chain joins TRBV27 to TRBJ2-7; D might be TRBD1 (5 bases). CDR1 MNHEY and CDR2 SMNVEV come from the germline V gene (reference sequence). V lost 2 bases to trimming and J lost 0 bases, with 5 bases between them. The CDR3 consists of 13 residues. The CDR3 region is CASSLDSSYEQYF. As DNA, the CDR3 is TGTGCCAGCAGTTTAGACAGCTCCTACGAGCAGTACTTC.

V is TRBV12-5 and J is TRBJ1-3, with D maybe TRBD1 (5 bases). Trimming pared 3 bases from V and 4 bases from J, leaving 16 bases between. This CDR3 has 16 amino acids. From germline, CDR1 is LGHNT and CDR2 FRNRAP. The CDR3 region has the DNA TGTGCTAGTGGTTTAGGTTGGACAAGCCACGGAAACACCATATATTTT. Translated, it gives CASGLGWTSHGNTIYF.

This chain connects TRBV7-2 to TRBJ2-1; the D call may be TRBD1 or TRBD2 (5 bases each). The length of the CDR3 is 15 residues. Germline-derived CDR1 and CDR2 are SGHTA and FQGNSA. Trimming cost V 3 bases and J 5 bases, with 14 bases left between them. The CDR3 nucleotides read TGTGCCAGCAGCTTTATAACCGGGGCAAACAATGAGCAGTTCTTC. The encoded protein is CASSFITGANNEQFF.

The chain is built from TRBV30 and TRBJ1-1; weak D call: TRBD1 (5 bases). CDR3 length: 14 amino acids. The germline V gene encodes CDR1 GTSNPN and CDR2 SVGIG (reference sequence). The V end was cut by 2 bases, the J end by 1 base, with 11 bases between. Written as DNA, the CDR3 is TGTGCCTGGAGTCCCGGCACAGGGAACACTGAAGCTTTCTTT. Amino acid sequence: CAWSPGTGNTEAFF.

The CDR3 DNA reads TGTGCCAGCAGCTCCTGGGAAGCTTTCTTT. Translation: CASSSWEAFF. The chain is built from TRBV7-9 and TRBJ1-1; the D is unclear. Trimming took 4 bases from V and 8 from J, leaving 5 bases between them. The V gene's germline CDR1 is SEHNR and CDR2 FQNEAQ (reference sequence). There are 10 residues in the CDR3.